The 18 T cell receptor beta chains in this list originate from one sample, sequenced in a study of blood T cell repertoires in COVID-19. Generated by immunoSEQ multiplex PCR, the TCRdb table keeps only in-frame clones and is missing some. The sample has about 110,000 clones, 88% seen once; the top ten hold under 3%. The sample was peripheral blood. The receptors here all came from a human donor in a cohort sampled during active COVID-19.

This CDR3 is CASSDPTNTQETQYF. CDR3 bases: TGCGCCAGCAGTGACCCGACTAACACCCAAGAGACCCAGTACTTC. V gene TRBV10-2 combines with J gene TRBJ2-5; D may be TRBD2 (5 bases). The germline V and J ends were trimmed by 3 bases and 1 base, with 12 bases remaining between them. The CDR3 covers 15 residues. Germline CDR1 is WSHSY and CDR2 is SAAADI.

CDR3 bases: TGTGCCAGCAGCCCAAGCGGACGGAGAACTAATGAAAAACTGTTTTTT. It encodes CASSPSGRRTNEKLFF. The V and J genes are TRBV6-2 or TRBV6-3 and TRBJ1-4; D gene uncertain. V lost 6 bases, J lost 1 base, and 15 bases lay in between. The CDR3 loop spans 16 amino acids. Germline assignment: CDR1 MNHEY and CDR2 SVGEGT.

There are a few counts of this clone. This chain links TRBV11-2 with TRBJ2-3; the D gene is possibly TRBD2 (5 bases). In germline, CDR1 is SGHAT, CDR2 FQNNGV. Trimming pared 1 base from V and 3 bases from J, leaving 14 bases between. The length of the CDR3 is 16 residues. The chain's CDR3 is CASSLGVAAGTDTQYF. The CDR3 nucleotides are TGTGCCAGCAGCTTAGGGGTGGCGGCGGGTACAGATACGCAGTATTTT.

This sequence joins TRBV5-1 and TRBJ2-1; D gene ambiguous. The CDR3 runs to 16 residues. CDR1 and CDR2 from the germline V gene are SGHRS and YFSETQ. V lost 4 bases, J lost 5 bases, and 19 bases lay in between. CDR3 in amino acids: CASSPTTPGPHNEQFF. The CDR3 DNA reads as TGCGCCAGCAGCCCTACTACCCCCGGCCCCCACAATGAGCAGTTCTTC.

This clone was detected only once. This sequence joins TRBV7-9 and TRBJ2-1; D remains ambiguous. CDR1 is SEHNR, CDR2 FQNEAQ, per germline (reference sequence). The CDR3 has 15 residues. Trimming left V 2 bases short and J 4 bases short, with 12 bases between. Here the CDR3 reads CASSLSVSLYNEQFF. Here the CDR3 DNA reads TGTGCCAGCAGCTTATCCGTTTCCCTGTACAATGAGCAGTTCTTC.

The chain couples TRBV28 to TRBJ2-1, with D hard to call. The germline CDR1 and CDR2 sequences are MDHEN and SYDVKM. This CDR3 spans 13 amino acids. V shed 4 bases and J shed 2 bases, with 6 bases lying between them. The CDR3 sequence is CASSWSPYNEQFF. CDR3 DNA: TGTGCCAGCAGTTGGAGCCCCTACAATGAGCAGTTCTTC.

J is TRBJ1-3 and V is TRBV6-6; 7 positions agree with TRBD1. The trim removed 4 bases at V and 5 bases at J, leaving 11 bases unmatched. The CDR3 spans 16 residues. The V gene's germline CDR1 is MNHNY and CDR2 SVGAGI (reference sequence). The CDR3 DNA sequence: TGTGCCAGCAGTTGGGGACAGTCCTACCGGAGAAACACCATATATTTT. Encoded protein: CASSWGQSYRRNTIYF.

CDR3 DNA: TGCGCCAGCAGCTTGGGAGGACAGGGTGAGGTCGTGGGCTACGAGCAGTACTTC. Translation: CASSLGGQGEVVGYEQYF. The chain combines TRBV5-1 with TRBJ2-7, with 8 bases matching TRBD1. Germline trimming cut 0 bases from V and 3 bases from J; bases unmatched to any gene: 14. The CDR3 loop spans 18 amino acids. Germline V lookup: CDR1 SGHRS, CDR2 YFSETQ. Combining the CDR3 with reference TRBV5-1 and TRBJ2-7 gives the whole variable domain KAGVTQTPRYLIKTRGQQVTLSCSPISGHRSVSWYQQTPGQGLQFLFEYFSETQRNKGNFPGRFSGRQFSNSRSEMNVSTLELGDSALYLCASSLGGQGEVVGYEQYFGPGTRLTVT.

The rearrangement joins TRBV10-3 to TRBJ2-7; the match to TRBD2 covers 10 bases. The CDR3 sequence is 14 residues long. V trimming: 3 bases; J trimming: 5 bases; junction bases outside the gene matches: 4. The germline V gene encodes CDR1 ENHRY and CDR2 SYGVKD. The CDR3: CAISDLAGDNEQYF. DNA for the CDR3: TGTGCCATCAGTGATCTAGCGGGGGACAACGAGCAGTACTTC.

The chain carries TRBV29-1 and TRBJ2-1, with D tentatively TRBD2 (6 bases). Germline V CDR1 and CDR2: SQVTM, ANQGSEA. This CDR3 spans 13 amino acids. Deletions cut 2 bases from V and 4 bases from J, with 9 bases between. CDR3 in DNA: TGCAGCGTTGAAACGGAGGGATACAATGAGCAGTTCTTC. Encoded protein: CSVETEGYNEQFF.

The chain links TRBV11-2 to TRBJ2-4, with 8 bases identical to TRBD2. The V gene end was trimmed by 6 bases and the J gene end by 6 bases; junction bases not matched to a gene: 10. Germline V lookup: CDR1 SGHAT, CDR2 FQNNGV. The length of the CDR3 is 15 residues. CDR3 bases: TGTGCCAGCAGTCCGGGACTAGAGGTTGCAAACATTCAGTACTTC. Amino acids: CASSPGLEVANIQYF.

This chain links TRBV6-5 with TRBJ1-1; TRBD1 matches 9 bases. Germline V gene lookup returns CDR1 MNHEY and CDR2 SVGAGI. The CDR3 is 12 residues long. With 5 bases clipped from V and 7 bases from J, the junction kept 2 bases outside the gene matches. In DNA form, the CDR3 reads TGTGCCAGCAGTCGACAGGGGGGTGAAGCTTTCTTT. This gives the protein CASSRQGGEAFF.

A note on this clone: Within the sample, other DNA sequences also encode this same CDR3. The chain joins TRBV27 to TRBJ2-1; D may be TRBD1 (6 bases). CDR3 length equals 13 residues. CDR1 is MNHEY and CDR2 is SMNVEV in the germline V gene (reference sequence). Deletions cut 3 bases from V and 4 bases from J, with 7 bases between. CDR3 coding DNA: TGTGCCAGCAGTTTTCAGGGGTACAATGAGCAGTTCTTC. Its translation: CASSFQGYNEQFF.

The V gene is TRBV14, the J gene TRBJ2-1; D is ambiguous. Germline V gene sequence: CDR1 SGHDN, CDR2 FVKESK. V dropped 1 base and J dropped 9 bases, with 13 bases sitting between them. This CDR3 has 14 residues. CDR3 region: CASSQGLDWVEQFF. The CDR3 DNA sequence: TGTGCCAGCAGCCAAGGACTGGATTGGGTTGAGCAGTTCTTC.

V gene TRBV6-5 combines with J gene TRBJ2-5; 13 bases are shared with TRBD2. The germline V gene encodes CDR1 MNHEY and CDR2 SVGAGI. The CDR3 loop spans 13 amino acids. Losses at the gene ends were 6 bases for V and 5 bases for J; bases not matched to a gene: 0. Here the CDR3 reads CASRLAGGETQYF. CDR3 in DNA: TGTGCCAGCAGACTAGCGGGGGGGGAGACCCAGTACTTC.

This clone was counted only a few times. The rearrangement links TRBV10-3 to TRBJ1-4; the D is unclear. The length of the CDR3 is 13 residues. Germline V gene data show CDR1 as ENHRY and CDR2 as SYGVKD. V was pared by 2 bases and J by 8 bases, with 9 bases between. The CDR3 DNA reads TGTGCCATCAGTGAGCCAGGCGGGGAAAAACTGTTTTTT. Translating it yields CAISEPGGEKLFF.

The V gene is TRBV11-2, the J gene TRBJ1-2, with D uncertain. From germline, CDR1 is SGHAT and CDR2 FQNNGV. V was cut by 1 base and J by 6 bases, with 6 bases left in between. This CDR3 has 12 residues. The CDR3 coding sequence is TGTGCCAGCAGCTTAGTAGGAGATGGCTACACCTTC. Its translation is CASSLVGDGYTF.

This clone was counted a single time. This chain joins TRBV9 and TRBJ1-1; D is unresolved. The CDR3 runs to 13 residues. V was shortened by 0 bases and J by 10 bases, with 13 bases between the two germline ends. The germline V gene has CDR1 SGDLS and CDR2 YYNGEE. This chain's CDR3 is CASSVAGGEAAFF. The CDR3 region has the DNA TGTGCCAGCAGCGTAGCTGGCGGGGAGGCAGCTTTCTTT.